The 14 T cell receptor beta chains presented below share a single source sample, sequenced in a study of identical twins. TCRdb ran MiXCR on the 5' RACE reads and lists one entry per CDR3 protein. The table shows around 670,000 distinct CDR3 sequences, with less than 7% occurring only once. Sequencing used naive T cells sorted from blood. The receptor set was obtained from a man between 18 and 35 years old in good health.

This clonotype was observed at least ten times. The rearrangement uses TRBV5-1 and TRBJ2-3, with D unresolved. The ends were cut back, 0 bases at V and 4 bases at J, with 12 bases in the middle. The V gene's germline CDR1 is SGHRS and CDR2 YFSETQ. The CDR3 runs 15 residues. CDR3 in DNA: TGCGCCAGCAGCTTGGCCCTTTTGAGCGCAGATACGCAGTATTTT. Translating gives CASSLALLSADTQYF.

Ten or more counts support this clonotype. The CDR3 is CASGLARRDEQFF. As DNA, the CDR3 is TGTGCTAGTGGCCTGGCCCGTAGGGATGAGCAGTTCTTC. The chain uses TRBV12-5 and TRBJ2-1, with D hard to call. V lost 6 bases, J lost 8 bases, and 14 bases lay in between. Germline values: CDR1 LGHNT, CDR2 FRNRAP. There are 13 residues in the CDR3.

This clonotype was detected a few times. This chain connects TRBV27 to TRBJ2-1, with D perhaps assigned TRBD1 or TRBD2 (5 bases each). Trimming took off 0 bases at V and 7 bases at J, with 7 bases between the two ends. CDR1 and CDR2 (germline): MNHEY, SMNVEV (reference sequence). This CDR3 spans 13 amino acids. The DNA for the CDR3 is TGTGCCAGCAGTTTATCCTGGGGGAATGAGCAGTTCTTC. It is translated as CASSLSWGNEQFF.

In this sample, this clonotype turned up many times. The chain is built from TRBV7-9 and TRBJ2-3; maybe TRBD2 (6 bases). Between the trimmed V and J ends, which lost 8 bases and 4 bases, there was a span of 13 bases. CDR1 is SEHNR, CDR2 FQNEAQ, per germline (reference sequence). CDR3 length: 13 residues. The CDR3 DNA is TGTGCCAGCTCCGGGAGTGGGGCAGATACGCAGTATTTT. Amino acid sequence: CASSGSGADTQYF.

This clonotype was seen at least ten times. V and J are TRBV12-3 or TRBV12-4 and TRBJ2-1, with TRBD1 matching over 7 bases. The CDR3 has 13 amino acids. The ends lost 6 bases at V and 7 bases at J; junction bases unmatched: 6. The CDR3 loop is CASRETGQNEQFF. The CDR3, as DNA: TGTGCCAGCAGAGAGACAGGGCAAAATGAGCAGTTCTTC.

This clonotype was seen many times. The CDR3 DNA follows: TGCAGCGTTGGCCAAGGATCCCCCTACGAGCAGTACTTC. Its translation is CSVGQGSPYEQYF. The chain has TRBV29-1 and TRBJ2-7; unclear D gene. The germline V gene has CDR1 SQVTM and CDR2 ANQGSEA. The V and J ends lost 4 bases and 2 bases respectively, with 12 bases between them. This CDR3 contains 13 residues.

This clonotype was counted many times. The rearrangement uses TRBV4-3 and TRBJ1-1; D is unclear. The germline CDR1 and CDR2 sequences are LGHNA and YSLEER. This CDR3 is 15 amino acids long. Trimming took 0 bases from V and 1 from J, leaving 9 bases between them. In DNA, the CDR3 is TGCGCCAGCAGCCAAGATCCGGGTGCGAACACTGAAGCTTTCTTT. Protein sequence: CASSQDPGANTEAFF.

This clonotype occurred many times. The gene calls are TRBV12-3 or TRBV12-4 and TRBJ2-1, with a weak D call TRBD2 (6 bases). The CDR3 totals 12 residues. Trimming stripped 5 bases from V and 12 bases from J, with 14 bases between. DNA for the CDR3: TGTGCCAGCAGTGGGGGGAGGAGGACGCAGTTCTTC. Translating gives CASSGGRRTQFF.

This clonotype occurred a few times. V gene TRBV11-2 combines with J gene TRBJ1-1; D remains unclear. Germline V lookup: CDR1 SGHAT, CDR2 FQNNGV. This CDR3 is 12 amino acids long. The V and J ends lost 6 bases and 7 bases respectively, with 12 bases between them. The chain's CDR3 is CASSRFPGEAFF. CDR3 bases: TGTGCCAGCAGTCGATTTCCCGGTGAAGCTTTCTTT. Drawing the rest from reference TRBV11-2 and TRBJ1-1, the complete variable domain is EAGVAQSPRYKIIEKRQSVAFWCNPISGHATLYWYQQILGQGPKLLIQFQNNGVVDDSQLPKDRFSAERLKGVDSTLKIQPAKLEDSAVYLCASSRFPGEAFFGQGTRLTVV.

This clonotype was recorded at least ten times. The chain couples TRBV30 to TRBJ2-1; D is unclear. Germline CDR1 and CDR2: GTSNPN and SVGIG (reference sequence). CDR3 length: 15 residues. With 1 base removed from V and 0 bases from J, the gap between germline ends came to 10 bases. CDR3 amino acids: CAWSGGRSSYNEQFF. CDR3 in DNA: TGTGCCTGGAGTGGGGGTCGGAGCTCCTACAATGAGCAGTTCTTC.

The gene calls are TRBV5-1 and TRBJ2-3, with 7 bases that match TRBD2. Germline CDR1 SGHRS, CDR2 YFSETQ. The ends lost 0 bases at V and 6 bases at J; junction bases unmatched: 4. The CDR3 totals 14 residues. The CDR3 loop is CASSLVGGSDTQYF. CDR3 DNA: TGCGCCAGCAGCTTGGTTGGCGGGAGCGATACGCAGTATTTT. Complete variable domain (other parts from reference TRBV5-1 and TRBJ2-3): KAGVTQTPRYLIKTRGQQVTLSCSPISGHRSVSWYQQTPGQGLQFLFEYFSETQRNKGNFPGRFSGRQFSNSRSEMNVSTLELGDSALYLCASSLVGGSDTQYFGPGTRLTVL.

Many counts were recorded for this clonotype. The chain couples TRBV27 to TRBJ2-3; TRBD2 matches at 10 bases. V lost 1 base, J lost 9 bases, and 7 bases stayed unmatched. Germline V gene data show CDR1 as MNHEY and CDR2 as SMNVEV (reference sequence). The CDR3 has 15 amino acids. The CDR3 coding sequence is TGTGCCAGCAGTTTATACGTCGGACTAGCGGCAACGCAGTATTTT. Translated: CASSLYVGLAATQYF.

This clonotype was seen at least ten times. V usage is TRBV29-1 and J usage is TRBJ1-2; 8 nucleotides line up with TRBD1. The junction had 10 bases not matched to a gene; V was cut back by 4 bases and J by 3 bases. The CDR3 contains 15 residues. The germline CDR1 and CDR2 sequences are SQVTM and ANQGSEA. CDR3 DNA sequence: TGCAGCGTTGTAGGGACAGGCGGGGATCACTATGGCTACACCTTC. Translation: CSVVGTGGDHYGYTF.

This clonotype has only a few counts. The chain recombines TRBV3-1 with TRBJ1-2; no clear D gene. Trimming removed 0 bases at V and 7 bases at J, with 6 bases between. The V gene's germline CDR1 is LGHDT and CDR2 YNNKEL (reference sequence). The CDR3 loop spans 12 amino acids. Here the CDR3 reads CASSQDLGGYTF. CDR3 in DNA: TGTGCCAGCAGCCAAGATCTGGGTGGCTACACCTTC. Supplemented by reference TRBV3-1 and TRBJ1-2, the full variable domain reads DTAVSQTPKYLVTQMGNDKSIKCEQNLGHDTMYWYKQDSKKFLKIMFSYNNKELIINETVPNRFSPKSPDKAHLNLHINSLELGDSAVYFCASSQDLGGYTFGSGTRLTVV.